Listed below are T cell receptor beta chains from one sample, sequenced in a study of control samples from healthy donors and cancer patients. Assay used: immunoSEQ multiplex PCR; TCRdb lists only in-frame clones, some missing. Among tens of thousands of clones, less than 95% were seen once, and the ten largest hold about 4%. The sequenced material came from blood. The origin of the receptors is a woman aged 18-35 years in good health. CDR3s include the opening cysteine and the closing phenylalanine or tryptophan. The D gene is left open where the match is weak. Clone size is shown for a subset of rows, as once, few, many or a class of expanded clone.

-	TRBV5-1	-	TRBJ2-1	TGCGCCAGCAGCTTGATAGGACAGACCCAATACAATGAGCAGTTCTTC	CASSLIGQTQYNEQFF
TRBD1	TRBV5-1	-	TRBJ1-2	TGCGCCAGCAGCCACAAAGGGACAGGGAACTATGGCTACACCTTC	CASSHKGTGNYGYTF
-	TRBV6-2/TRBV6-3	-	TRBJ1-2	TGTGCCAGCAGCGGACGGAGGACGTCCAACTATGGCTACACCTTC	CASSGRRTSNYGYTF
TRBD1	TRBV4-1	-	TRBJ1-2	TGCGCCAGCAGCCAAGATGTAGTGGCAGGGGGAAGACTCACCTTC	CASSQDVVAGGRLTF
-	TRBV7-2	-	TRBJ2-7	TGTGCCAGCAGCGACGACAGAGGCTACGAGCAGTACTTC	CASSDDRGYEQYF
-	TRBV14	-	TRBJ2-2	TGTGCCAGCAGCCCTCTGACCACCGGGGAGCTGTTTTTT	CASSPLTTGELFF
-	TRBV2	-	TRBJ2-3	TGTGCCAGCAGTGAAGGGTGGGTTACGCGGGGCTCTCAGTATACGCAGTATTTT	CASSEGWVTRGSQYTQYF
TRBD1	TRBV25-1	-	TRBJ2-7	TGTGCCAGCAGTGTGCCGGGACAGGGCACCTACGAGCAGTACTTC	CASSVPGQGTYEQYF
-	TRBV27	-	TRBJ1-2	TGTGCCAGCAGTCCCGGACAGATCTATGGCTACACCTTC	CASSPGQIYGYTF
-	TRBV5-1	-	TRBJ2-7	TGCGCCAGCGAGCCGGGACATTCCCCCTCCTACGAGCAGTACTTC	CASEPGHSPSYEQYF
-	TRBV9	once	TRBJ2-3	TGTGCCAGCAGCGTAGGGCTAGCTCAAGGAGATACGCAGTATTTT	CASSVGLAQGDTQYF
TRBD1	TRBV18	-	TRBJ1-6	TGTGCCAGCTCACCCTCCGGGACAGCAAATTCACCCCTCCACTTT	CASSPSGTANSPLHF
TRBD1	TRBV18	-	TRBJ1-4	TGTGCCAGCTCACCTCGCCTAAGACAGGGAAGGAGTGAAAAACTGTTTTTT	CASSPRLRQGRSEKLFF
TRBD1	TRBV18	-	TRBJ1-2	TGTGCCAGCTCGGCCGAACAGGGGGCTGAGAGCTACACCTTC	CASSAEQGAESYTF
-	TRBV19	-	TRBJ2-7	TGTGCCAGTAGCGAGGGAGCCTACGAGCAGTACTTC	CASSEGAYEQYF
-	TRBV2	-	TRBJ1-3	TGTGCCAGCAAGGGGGGCTCGGAAGGAAACACCATATATTTT	CASKGGSEGNTIYF
-	TRBV7-9	-	TRBJ2-5	TGTGCCAGCAGCCCCAGCGTGGGGAGGGAGACCCAGTACTTC	CASSPSVGRETQYF
-	TRBV27	-	TRBJ1-2	TGTGCCAGCAGGCCGGTGAGCCCAGCTAACTATGGCTACACCTTC	CASRPVSPANYGYTF
-	TRBV11-2	once	TRBJ1-2	TGTGCCAGCAGCTTCCGATCCTATGGCTACACCTTC	CASSFRSYGYTF
-	TRBV12-3/TRBV12-4	-	TRBJ2-1	TGTGCCAGCAGTTTAGTTACGGGCGAGCAGTTCTTC	CASSLVTGEQFF
-	TRBV18	once	TRBJ2-7	TGTGCCAGCTCACCCCAAGGAGAGATGGAGCAGTACTTC	CASSPQGEMEQYF
-	TRBV5-1	-	TRBJ1-4	TGCGCCAGCAGCCAGCGGACAGTAATCGGGGAAAAACTGTTTTTT	CASSQRTVIGEKLFF
-	TRBV5-1	-	TRBJ2-3	TGCGCCAGCAGCTTGGCGGTTGAGACTAGCACAGATACGCAGTATTTT	CASSLAVETSTDTQYF
-	TRBV5-1	-	TRBJ2-1	TGCGCCAGCGGATCCCCTACAGGGAGTATAATGTACAATGAGCAGTTCTTC	CASGSPTGSIMYNEQFF
-	TRBV7-9	-	TRBJ2-2	TGTGCCAGCAGCTCTTGGACAGTAAACACCGGGGAGCTGTTTTTT	CASSSWTVNTGELFF
-	TRBV27	-	TRBJ1-4	TGTGCCAGCAGTTTCAGACAGACAGCAACTAATGAAAAACTGTTTTTT	CASSFRQTATNEKLFF
-	TRBV19	-	TRBJ1-6	TGTGCCAGTGGGGGGGCGCTTGGCTATTCACCCCTCCACTTT	CASGGALGYSPLHF
-	TRBV6-6	-	TRBJ2-5	TGTGCCAGCACCTTCACCCCGGAGACCCAGTACTTC	CASTFTPETQYF
TRBD1	TRBV9	-	TRBJ1-5	TGTGCCAGCAGCGTAGGACAGGGGGGCAATCAGCCCCAGCATTTT	CASSVGQGGNQPQHF
-	TRBV5-6	once	TRBJ1-6	TGTGCCAGCAGCTTGCGGGGGGGGGAGTCACCCCTCCACTTT	CASSLRGGESPLHF
-	TRBV15	-	TRBJ1-6	TGTGCCACCAGCAGAGATCTCAGGGATTCACCCCTCCACTTT	CATSRDLRDSPLHF
-	TRBV5-6	-	TRBJ1-2	TGTGCCAGCAGCTTGGATTCGAAGGGATACTATGGCTACACCTTC	CASSLDSKGYYGYTF
-	TRBV6-5	once	TRBJ2-2	TGTGCCAGCAGTTACCCAGGGATAATCGGGGAGCTGTTTTTT	CASSYPGIIGELFF
-	TRBV5-4	-	TRBJ2-3	TGTGCCAGCAGCCCACCTGGGGTGGGCGCAGATACGCAGTATTTT	CASSPPGVGADTQYF
-	TRBV18	-	TRBJ1-1	TGTGCCAGCTCACTATACTACACAGGCTCCAACACTGAAGCTTTCTTT	CASSLYYTGSNTEAFF
-	TRBV9	-	TRBJ2-4	TGTGCCAGCAGCGTTGGGGGAGATATTCAGTACTTC	CASSVGGDIQYF
-	TRBV7-6	-	TRBJ1-5	TGTGCCAGCAGCTTAGATGCAGGACTTGATCAGCCCCAGCATTTT	CASSLDAGLDQPQHF
-	TRBV7-3	-	TRBJ1-1	TGTGCCAGCAGCCCTCAGGGAAACACTGAAGCTTTCTTT	CASSPQGNTEAFF
TRBD2	TRBV11-3	-	TRBJ2-3	TGTGCCAGCAGCTTCAGCGGGGGCCATAGCACAGATACGCAGTATTTT	CASSFSGGHSTDTQYF
TRBD1	TRBV5-1	-	TRBJ1-2	TGCGCCAGCAGCTTGACAGGGGATAACTATGGCTACACCTTC	CASSLTGDNYGYTF
-	TRBV7-9	-	TRBJ1-3	TGTGCCAGCAGCTTTAGAGCGCGGCGCTCTGGAAACACCATATATTTT	CASSFRARRSGNTIYF
-	TRBV10-3	-	TRBJ1-3	TGTGCCATCACCGACCTCCTAGATGGGGCGCGGGACACCATATATTTT	CAITDLLDGARDTIYF
TRBD2	TRBV4-1	-	TRBJ2-3	TGCGCCAGCAGCCAAGGCCCTAGCGGGGGGTTAAATACGCAGTATTTT	CASSQGPSGGLNTQYF
-	TRBV12-3/TRBV12-4	-	TRBJ1-2	TGTGCCAGCAGTTTAGTTACAGACTATGGCTACACCTTC	CASSLVTDYGYTF
TRBD1	TRBV5-4	-	TRBJ1-1	TGTGCCAGCAGGGGGACAGAGAACACTGAAGCTTTCTTT	CASRGTENTEAFF
TRBD1	TRBV2	-	TRBJ1-2	TGTGCCAGCAGTGCCGGGACAGCAGATGGCTACACCTTC	CASSAGTADGYTF
TRBD1	TRBV10-3	-	TRBJ2-6	TGTGCCATCAGGGGCCCTAACAGGGGAAGCTCTGGGGCCAACGTCCTGACTTTC	CAIRGPNRGSSGANVLTF
TRBD1	TRBV2	-	TRBJ2-7	TGTGCCGGCCGAGGGGGGACAGGGATCGAGCAGTACTTC	CAGRGGTGIEQYF
-	TRBV13	once	TRBJ1-4	TGTGCCAGCAGCCCTGGGTCGGGACGGGAAAAACTGTTTTTT	CASSPGSGREKLFF
-	TRBV4-1	-	TRBJ1-1	TGCGCCAGCAGCCAAGCAGCGAACACTGAAGCTTTCTTT	CASSQAANTEAFF
-	TRBV25-1	-	TRBJ2-1	TGTGCCAGCAGTGAGGGTGGTTCCTACAATGAGCAGTTCTTC	CASSEGGSYNEQFF
-	TRBV6-6	-	TRBJ1-1	TGTGCCAGCGAAACCCAGGGGACGAACACTGAAGCTTTCTTT	CASETQGTNTEAFF
-	TRBV3-1/TRBV3-2	-	TRBJ1-4	TGTGCCAGCAGCTCCGATATGGCGGTGGCAAAACTGTTTTTT	CASSSDMAVAKLFF
-	TRBV5-4	-	TRBJ2-3	TGTGCCAGCAGCGAGGAGAACACAGATACGCAGTATTTT	CASSEENTDTQYF
-	TRBV15	-	TRBJ1-3	TGTGCCACCAGCAGAGATGCCAACGCTGGAAACACCATATATTTT	CATSRDANAGNTIYF
TRBD1	TRBV5-1	-	TRBJ1-2	TGCGCCAGTACCTCAGGGGGGGAGCTCTATGGCTACACCTTC	CASTSGGELYGYTF
-	TRBV7-3	-	TRBJ1-2	TGTGCCAGCAGCCCGGGGTCTAACTATGGCTACACCTTC	CASSPGSNYGYTF
-	TRBV5-1	once	TRBJ1-5	TGCGCCAGCAGCCCCGAAGGACCGGAGGGAAGCCAGCCCCAGCATTTT	CASSPEGPEGSQPQHF
-	TRBV16	-	TRBJ1-1	TGTGCCAGCAGCCCCCCAGTACTCACTGAAGCTTTCTTT	CASSPPVLTEAFF